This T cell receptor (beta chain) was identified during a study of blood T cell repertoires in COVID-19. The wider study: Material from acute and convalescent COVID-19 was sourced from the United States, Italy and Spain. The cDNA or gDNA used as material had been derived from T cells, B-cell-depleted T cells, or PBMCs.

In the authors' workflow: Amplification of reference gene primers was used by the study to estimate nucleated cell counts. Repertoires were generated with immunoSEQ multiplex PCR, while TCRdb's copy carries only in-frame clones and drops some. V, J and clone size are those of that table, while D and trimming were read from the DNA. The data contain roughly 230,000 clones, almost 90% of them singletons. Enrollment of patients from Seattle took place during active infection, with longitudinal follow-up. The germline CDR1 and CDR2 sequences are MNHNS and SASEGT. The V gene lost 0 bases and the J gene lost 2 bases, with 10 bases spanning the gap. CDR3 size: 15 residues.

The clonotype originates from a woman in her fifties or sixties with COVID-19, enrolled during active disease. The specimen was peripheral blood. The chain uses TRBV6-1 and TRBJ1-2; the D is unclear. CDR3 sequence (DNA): TGTGCCAGCAGTGAAGCGGCGGGTTACAACTATGGCTACACCTTC. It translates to CASSEAAGYNYGYTF.